This paragraph reports one TCR beta chain. The antigen is not known. V dropped 3 bases and J dropped 2 bases, with 7 bases sitting between them. Germline CDR1 MNHEY, CDR2 SVGEGT. This CDR3 has 13 amino acids. Data came from immunoSEQ multiplex PCR; TCRdb stores just in-frame clones and leaves some out. The sample records 120,000 or so clones, approximately 90% being singletons. The sample originates from a study of T cell responses to AZD1222 COVID-19 vaccine. Points from the study as a whole: Unmutated variant regions are reportedly targeted by nearly half of spike-specific TCRs. Baseline antibody screening turned up just a handful of seropositive AZD1222 recipients. Most donors were white British, females outnumbered males, and clonal diversity was possibly underestimated.

The J gene is TRBJ2-5, the V gene TRBV6-2 or TRBV6-3, with D uncertain. This sequence originates from an adult in good health. Sequencing used peripheral blood, obtained on day 0 of MenACWY control vaccination. The CDR3 here is CASSYEAQETQYF. The CDR3 coding sequence is TGTGCCAGCAGTTATGAGGCTCAAGAGACCCAGTACTTC.